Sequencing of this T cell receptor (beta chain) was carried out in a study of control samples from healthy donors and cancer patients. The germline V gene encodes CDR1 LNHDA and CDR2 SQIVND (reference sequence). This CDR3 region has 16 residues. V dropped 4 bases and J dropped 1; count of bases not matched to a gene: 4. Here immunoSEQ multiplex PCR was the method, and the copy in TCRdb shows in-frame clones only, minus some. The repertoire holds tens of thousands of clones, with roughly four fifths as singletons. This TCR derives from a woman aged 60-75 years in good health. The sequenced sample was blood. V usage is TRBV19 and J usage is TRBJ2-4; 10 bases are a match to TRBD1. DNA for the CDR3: TGTGCCAGTAGTAAACCGGGACAGGGGGCCAAAAACATTCAGTACTTC. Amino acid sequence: CASSKPGQGAKNIQYF.